Sequencing of this TCR beta chain was carried out in a study of OX40 agonist ivuxolimab in advanced cancers. Study in general: Averaging roughly 60 years in age, with a range of roughly 23 to 85, the cohort was approximately 83% male. Three partial responders included one hepatocellular carcinoma patient and two cutaneous melanoma patients. Study-wide findings and caveats: Expanded clones were, on average, more numerous in CD8+ T cells than in CD4+. Expanded peripheral T cells had an undetermined antigen specificity.

V lost 2 bases, J lost 0 bases, and 11 bases lay in between. The germline V gene has CDR1 MNHNS and CDR2 SASEGT. This CDR3 is built from 15 residues. Libraries were prepared by immunoSEQ multiplex PCR; TCRdb keeps only in-frame clonotypes and omits some of them. The sample consists of about 18,000 clones, about 84% of them appearing once. Worth noting for this clone: Its target is not known.

The material was CD4+ or CD8+ T cells sorted from blood, obtained in a trial of the OX40 agonist ivuxolimab. The receptor's source is an adult with an advanced solid tumor such as melanoma, head and neck, liver or kidney cancer. The chain is built from TRBV6-1 and TRBJ2-7; a weak D match, TRBD1 (6 bases). CDR3 sequence (DNA): TGTGCCAGCAGTGAACCGGTGGACAGCTCCTACGAGCAGTACTTC. Translating gives CASSEPVDSSYEQYF.